This TCR beta chain came from a study of T cell responses to AZD1222 COVID-19 vaccine. Study-level findings and limits: Repertoires were obtained solely post-peak T cell response. Elevations in Spike-specific TCR breadth and depth followed administration of two AZD1222 doses. At baseline, seropositivity was found in only a handful of AZD1222 recipients. The sample set comprised mostly white British donors with more females, and clonal diversity was possibly underestimated.

V gave up 6 bases and J gave up 7 bases, with 12 bases separating them. Germline assignment: CDR1 MDHEN and CDR2 SYDVKM. The CDR3 sequence is 12 residues long. This clone was counted a single time. Its specificity is unknown. Using immunoSEQ multiplex PCR, the repertoire was profiled, and TCRdb retains in-frame clones only, with some absent. The table records more than 60,000 clones, 85% of them present only once. The TCR was taken from an adult in good health. This chain uses TRBV28 with TRBJ1-1; D gene unclear. The input for sequencing was peripheral blood, taken on day 0 of AZD1222 vaccination. The CDR3 coding sequence is TGTGCCAGCAGGGAAGGGCGGGTTGAAGCTTTCTTT. Amino acids: CASREGRVEAFF. The variable domain in full, completed from reference TRBV28 and TRBJ1-1, reads DVKVTQSSRYLVKRTGEKVFLECVQDMDHENMFWYRQDPGLGLRLIYFSYDVKMKEKGDIPEGYSVSREKKERFSLILESASTNQTSMYLCASREGRVEAFFGQGTRLTVV.